Following are 18 T cell receptor beta chains from one sample sequenced in a study of cytotoxic CD8 clonotypes in ibrutinib-treated CLL. Measured with immunoSEQ multiplex PCR; TCRdb has only the in-frame clones, and not every one. The sample lists some 290,000 clones, just under 80% occurring once. The source was PBMCs, collected before ibrutinib treatment. These receptors were taken from a human donor with chronic lymphocytic leukemia.

This clone is a singleton in its sample. The V gene is TRBV5-4, the J gene TRBJ2-1, with 7 bases lining up with TRBD1. Germline CDR1 and CDR2: SGHNT and YYREEE (reference sequence). This CDR3 has 14 amino acids. Losses at the gene ends were 0 bases for V and 7 bases for J; bases not matched to a gene: 4. CDR3 DNA: TGTGCCAGCAGCTTGGAGGGGGCCGGGAATGAGCAGTTCTTC. It specifies CASSLEGAGNEQFF.

The chain employs TRBV9 and TRBJ2-1; TRBD2 matches at 11 bases. Germline V lookup: CDR1 SGDLS, CDR2 YYNGEE. This CDR3 region has 15 residues. J was trimmed by 8 bases and V by 5 bases; bases with no gene match: 9. The CDR3 protein is CASSVTSGRVYEQFF. The CDR3 DNA follows: TGTGCCAGCAGTGTAACTAGCGGGAGAGTATATGAGCAGTTCTTC. Full variable domain (remainder filled in from reference TRBV9 and TRBJ2-1): DSGVTQTPKHLITATGQRVTLRCSPRSGDLSVYWYQQSLDQGLQFLIQYYNGEERAKGNILERFSAQQFPDLHSELNLSSLELGDSALYFCASSVTSGRVYEQFFGPGTRLTVL.

The rearrangement uses TRBV4-3 and TRBJ2-5, with TRBD2 identical over 9 bases. Trimming removed 4 bases from V and 4 bases from J; junction bases left unmatched: 10. This CDR3 comprises 16 residues. CDR1 and CDR2 from the germline V gene are LGHNA and YSLEER. The CDR3 DNA reads TGCGCCAGCAGCCCATTAGCGGGAGCGGGGGGAGAGACCCAGTACTTC. This encodes CASSPLAGAGGETQYF.

The rearrangement uses TRBV19 and TRBJ2-2; D unclear. The CDR3 totals 15 residues. Deletions cut 3 bases from V and 7 bases from J, with 15 bases between. Germline assignment: CDR1 LNHDA and CDR2 SQIVND (reference sequence). The CDR3 is CASSIGPVDGGELFF. For the CDR3, the DNA is TGTGCCAGTAGTATTGGGCCCGTGGACGGCGGGGAGCTGTTTTTT.

The rearrangement links TRBV5-4 to TRBJ1-4; 10 nucleotides agree with TRBD1. This CDR3 comprises 14 residues. V lost 6 bases and J lost 7; bases outside the gene matches: 6. The germline gives CDR1 SGHNT, CDR2 YYREEE (reference sequence). CDR3 in DNA: TGTGCCAGCAAGAGGGACAGGGGAGGTGAAAAACTGTTTTTT. As protein: CASKRDRGGEKLFF. The full variable domain, rest sourced from reference TRBV5-4 and TRBJ1-4, is ETGVTQSPTHLIKTRGQQVTLRCSSQSGHNTVSWYQQALGQGPQFIFQYYREEENGRGNFPPRFSGLQFPNYSSELNVNALELDDSALYLCASKRDRGGEKLFFGSGTQLSVL.

The rearrangement uses TRBV4-1 and TRBJ2-7; the match to TRBD2 covers 14 bases. Trimming at V came to 3 bases and at J to 6 bases, leaving 4 bases not matched to a gene. CDR1 and CDR2 (germline): MGHRA, YSYEKL. The CDR3 runs 15 residues. The CDR3 DNA sequence: TGCGCCAGCAGCCAGGGACTAGCGGGAGTAACCGAGCAGTACTTC. Residues: CASSQGLAGVTEQYF.

V and J are TRBV7-6 and TRBJ2-1; 7 bases match TRBD1. The junction had 6 bases not matched to a gene; V was cut back by 5 bases and J by 2 bases. CDR3 length equals 15 residues. Germline V CDR1 and CDR2: SGHVS, FNYEAQ. CDR3 nucleotide sequence: TGTGCCAGCAGCCCGACAGGGAGTACCTACAATGAGCAGTTCTTC. Encoded protein: CASSPTGSTYNEQFF.

For the CDR3, the DNA is TGTGCCAGCAGCCGAGCCCCCGGGGGCTACAATGAGCAGTTCTTC. Residues: CASSRAPGGYNEQFF. This chain links TRBV7-6 with TRBJ2-1; the D gene is possibly TRBD2 (6 bases). This CDR3 has 15 amino acids. Per the germline V gene, CDR1 is SGHVS and CDR2 is FNYEAQ. Trimming pared 5 bases from V and 3 bases from J, leaving 14 bases between.

The chain employs TRBV5-1 and TRBJ2-3; D gene unclear. Trimming removed 4 bases at V and 7 bases at J, with 13 bases between. Germline lookup yields CDR1 SGHRS and CDR2 YFSETQ. The CDR3 extends over 13 amino acids. The DNA for the CDR3 is TGCGCCAGCAGCCTTGGGTACGCAAATACGCAGTATTTT. Translation: CASSLGYANTQYF.

The chain has TRBV28 and TRBJ1-1; the D is unclear. The CDR3 is made up of 11 amino acids. Trimming cost V 1 base and J 6 bases, with 3 bases left between them. The germline CDR1 and CDR2 sequences are MDHEN and SYDVKM. Written as DNA, the CDR3 is TGTGCCAGCAGTTTATTCTCTGAAGCTTTCTTT. It specifies CASSLFSEAFF.

This chain connects TRBV4-1 to TRBJ1-5; TRBD1 is a possible D gene (5 bases). The CDR3 is 16 residues long. V gave up 6 bases and J gave up 0 bases, with 15 bases separating them. Germline lookup yields CDR1 MGHRA and CDR2 YSYEKL. The CDR3 nucleotides are TGCGCCAGCAGTTCAGACAGATCTTATAGCAATCAGCCCCAGCATTTT. It is translated as CASSSDRSYSNQPQHF.

The V and J genes are TRBV21-1 and TRBJ2-7; the table names TRBD2, a call not compared with the DNA. TRBV21-1 is given as a pseudogene. The CDR3 loop spans 22 amino acids. The CDR3 DNA follows: TGTGCCAGCAGCAAAAAAAATAGGGCTGCGGACACGACAGGACTAGAACGTGACGAGCAGTACTTC. Its translation: CASSKKNRAADTTGLERDEQYF.

For the CDR3, the DNA is TGTGCCAGCAGCCATAGCGGGTCTAGCTACGAGCAGTACTTC. Translating gives CASSHSGSSYEQYF. V is TRBV4-2 and J is TRBJ2-7, with 7 bases that match TRBD2. Looked up from germline, CDR1 is LGHNA and CDR2 is YNFKEQ. CDR3 length: 14 residues. V was pared by 3 bases and J by 3 bases, with 5 bases of the junction left unmatched.

This rearrangement joins TRBV15 to TRBJ2-1, with a tentative D call TRBD1 (8 bases). V was cut by 5 bases and J by 4 bases, with 15 bases left in between. There are 15 residues in the CDR3. CDR1 and CDR2 (germline): LNHNV, YYDKDF (reference sequence). Here the CDR3 DNA reads TGTGCCACCAGCGGACAGGGACTAATATACAATGAGCAGTTCTTC. Residues: CATSGQGLIYNEQFF.

The V call is TRBV9, the J call TRBJ1-1, with D maybe TRBD1 (6 bases). The germline V and J ends were trimmed by 3 bases and 5 bases, with 14 bases remaining between them. The CDR3 covers 14 residues. Germline V gives CDR1 SGDLS, CDR2 YYNGEE. The CDR3: CASSGAGAGTEAFF. CDR3 DNA: TGTGCCAGCAGCGGGGCAGGGGCCGGTACTGAAGCTTTCTTT.

This sequence joins TRBV5-4 and TRBJ2-5; no clear D gene. Germline CDR1 and CDR2: SGHNT and YYREEE (reference sequence). Trimming took 2 bases from V and 1 from J, leaving 12 bases between them. The CDR3 has 15 amino acids. CDR3 residues: CASSLGTTSQETQYF. As DNA, the CDR3 is TGTGCCAGCAGCTTAGGAACGACGAGCCAAGAGACCCAGTACTTC.

This chain connects TRBV6-5 to TRBJ2-7; TRBD2 matches at 8 bases. Per the germline V gene, CDR1 is MNHEY and CDR2 is SVGAGI. The junction had 8 bases not matched to a gene; V was cut back by 0 bases and J by 4 bases. The CDR3 runs to 16 residues. CDR3 in amino acids: CASSYSIREGLYEQYF. The CDR3 bases are TGTGCCAGCAGTTACTCGATCCGGGAGGGGTTATACGAGCAGTACTTC.

The chain joins TRBV7-9 to TRBJ2-1; D remains unclear. CDR1 is SEHNR, CDR2 FQNEAQ, per germline (reference sequence). V gave up 5 bases and J gave up 10 bases, with 3 bases separating them. The CDR3 has 9 amino acids. CDR3 region: CASSPEQFF. CDR3 nucleotide sequence: TGTGCCAGCAGCCCGGAGCAGTTCTTC.